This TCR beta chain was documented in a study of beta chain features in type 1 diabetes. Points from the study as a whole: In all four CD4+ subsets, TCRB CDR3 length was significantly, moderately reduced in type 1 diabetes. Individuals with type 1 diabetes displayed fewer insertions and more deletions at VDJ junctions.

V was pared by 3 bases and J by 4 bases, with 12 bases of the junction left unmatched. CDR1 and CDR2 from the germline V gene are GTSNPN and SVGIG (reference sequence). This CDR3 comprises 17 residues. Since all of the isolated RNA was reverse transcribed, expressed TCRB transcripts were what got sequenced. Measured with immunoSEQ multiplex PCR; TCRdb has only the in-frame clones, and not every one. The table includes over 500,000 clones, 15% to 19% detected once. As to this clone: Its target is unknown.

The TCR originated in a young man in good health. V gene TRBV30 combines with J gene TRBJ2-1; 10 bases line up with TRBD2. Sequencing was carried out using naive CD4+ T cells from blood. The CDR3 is CAWRSSGRLLGYNEQFF. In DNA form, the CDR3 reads TGTGCCTGGAGATCTAGCGGGAGATTATTGGGATACAATGAGCAGTTCTTC.